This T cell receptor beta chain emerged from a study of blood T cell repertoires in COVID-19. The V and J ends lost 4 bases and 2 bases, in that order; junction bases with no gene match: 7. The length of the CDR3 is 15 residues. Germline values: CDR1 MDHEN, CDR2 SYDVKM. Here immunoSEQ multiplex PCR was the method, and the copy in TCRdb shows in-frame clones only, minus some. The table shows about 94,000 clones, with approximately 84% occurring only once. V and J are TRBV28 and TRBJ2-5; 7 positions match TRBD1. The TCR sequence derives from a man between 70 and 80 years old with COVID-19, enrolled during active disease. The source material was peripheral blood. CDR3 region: CASSSPGTAQETQYF. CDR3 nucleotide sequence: TGTGCCAGCAGTTCGCCAGGGACAGCACAAGAGACCCAGTACTTC. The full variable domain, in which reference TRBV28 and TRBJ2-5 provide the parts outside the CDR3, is DVKVTQSSRYLVKRTGEKVFLECVQDMDHENMFWYRQDPGLGLRLIYFSYDVKMKEKGDIPEGYSVSREKKERFSLILESASTNQTSMYLCASSSPGTAQETQYFGPGTRLLVL.